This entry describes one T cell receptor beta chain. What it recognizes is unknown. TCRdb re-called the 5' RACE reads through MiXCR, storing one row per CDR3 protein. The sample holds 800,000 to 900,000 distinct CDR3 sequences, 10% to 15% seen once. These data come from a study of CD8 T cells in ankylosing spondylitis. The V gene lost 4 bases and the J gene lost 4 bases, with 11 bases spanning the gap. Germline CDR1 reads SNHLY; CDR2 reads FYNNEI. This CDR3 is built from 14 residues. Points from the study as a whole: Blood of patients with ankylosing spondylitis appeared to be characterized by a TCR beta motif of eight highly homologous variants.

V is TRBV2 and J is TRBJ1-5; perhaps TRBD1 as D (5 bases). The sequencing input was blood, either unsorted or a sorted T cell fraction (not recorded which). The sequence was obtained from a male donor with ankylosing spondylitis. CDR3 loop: CASSVQGINQPQHF. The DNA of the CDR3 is TGTGCCAGCAGTGTTCAGGGAATTAATCAGCCCCAGCATTTT.